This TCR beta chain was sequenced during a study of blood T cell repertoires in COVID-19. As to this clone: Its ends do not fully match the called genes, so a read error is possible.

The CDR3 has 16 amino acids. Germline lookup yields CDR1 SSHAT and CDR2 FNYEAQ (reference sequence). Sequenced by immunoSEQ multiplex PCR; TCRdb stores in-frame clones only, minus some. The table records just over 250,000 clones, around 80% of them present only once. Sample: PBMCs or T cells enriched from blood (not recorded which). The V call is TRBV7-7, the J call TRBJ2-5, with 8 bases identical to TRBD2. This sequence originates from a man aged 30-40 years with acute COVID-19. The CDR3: CASSKGPAGVGETQYF. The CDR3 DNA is TGTGCTAGCAGCAAGGGACCAGCGGGAGTCGGAGAGACCCAGTACTTC.